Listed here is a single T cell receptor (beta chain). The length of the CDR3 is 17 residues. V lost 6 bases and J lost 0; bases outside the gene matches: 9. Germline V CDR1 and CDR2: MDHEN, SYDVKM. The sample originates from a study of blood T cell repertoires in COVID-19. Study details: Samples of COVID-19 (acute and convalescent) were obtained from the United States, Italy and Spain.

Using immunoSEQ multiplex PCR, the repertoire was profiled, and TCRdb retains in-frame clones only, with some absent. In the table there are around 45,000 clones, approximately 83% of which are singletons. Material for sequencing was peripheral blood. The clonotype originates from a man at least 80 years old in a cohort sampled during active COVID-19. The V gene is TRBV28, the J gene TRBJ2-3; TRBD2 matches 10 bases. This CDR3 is CASRTIAGGSSTDTQYF. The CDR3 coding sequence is TGTGCCAGCAGGACAATAGCGGGGGGTTCTAGCACAGATACGCAGTATTTT.